This T cell receptor beta chain was obtained from a study of blood T cells in healthy people across ages (dated by TCRdb to between 2015 and 2016). About the investigation overall: Template switching captured roughly one uniquely barcoded TCR beta cDNA molecule per two T cells in model experiments. The donors were split into four age groups: young (average about 16 years), middle-aged (39), aged (roughly 60) and long-lived (roughly 77). For two donors (one aged 18 to 30 and one aged 80 or older), the study analyzed two additional independent replicas of 1 million unique cDNA reads from the same blood draw. To track age-related changes in TCR beta repertoire diversity, the study relied on deep sequencing normalized with unique cDNA molecular identifiers. To avoid experimental bias, donors of different ages were spread randomly across the sequencing lanes. General study outcomes and caveats: A strong correlation was found between observed TCR beta diversity and the percentage of naive T cells measured by flow cytometry. Observed TCR beta diversity per million T cells fell roughly linearly with age, and a significant reduction was already apparent by age roughly 40. Compared with the aged group, the long-lived group had more naive CD4+ T cells, fewer expanded clones and increased TCR diversity, a pattern suggesting age selection. Total diversity estimates from one million sequenced T cells were considered lower bounds and underestimates. The CMV infection status of donors was not known, potentially confounding age-related changes in expanded clonotypes. Because profiling used bulk unsorted PBMCs, naive and antigen-experienced compartments could not be compared conclusively.

The donors were roughly 38 Caucasian individuals from Russia, aged 6 to 90 years, who were systemically healthy. Around 10 milliliters of peripheral blood were collected from each donor into EDTA-treated Vacutainer tubes. Ficoll-Paque density-gradient centrifugation was used to isolate PBMCs, with at least 7 million per sample. Trizol reagent was used to extract total RNA from PBMCs, with at least 6 micrograms per sample. For every donor, flow cytometry on a PBMC aliquot measured the percentage of naive CD45RAhigh/CD27high T cells. Libraries came from 5' RACE. These reads were obtained on an Illumina HiSeq 2500. A second PCR of roughly 7 to 11 cycles was performed with a sample-barcoded 5' primer and a J-beta primer mix. A unique molecular identifier was introduced onto each TCR beta cDNA molecule by a template-switch 5' adaptor carrying 12 random nucleotides. Each sample yielded at least 3 million CDR3-containing paired-end reads. First-strand cDNA synthesis was performed from all RNA using the Mint cDNA synthesis kit, with priming by a TRBC-specific oligonucleotide. After uracil-DNA glycosylase treatment, a first 18-cycle PCR used universal primers M1SS and BC2_uni_R on all cDNA. The study's own analysis went as follows. For normalization, 1 million high-quality reads were randomly selected from each sample, with every read carrying a distinct molecular identifier. Instead of being binned into consensus sequences, reads with shared molecular identifiers were discarded. MiTCR, with a Q25 quality threshold and the strictest error-elimination algorithm, was used for CDR3 identification, clonotype clustering and error correction. A nonparametric unseen species model using Euler transformation provided a lower-bound estimate of total TCR beta diversity. Starting from the raw public reads, TCRdb applied fastp trimming at Q25, assembled clones with MiXCR and retained in-frame beta chains. Each entry is one CDR3 protein sequence, shown with its most common DNA and genes. The V and J calls, along with clone size, are taken from TCRdb and not from the paper's own processing. This sample has about 1.6 million distinct CDR3 sequences in its table, and approximately 32% of those were observed once. In total, the top ten clones hold 11% of the sample.

Taken from the germline V gene, the CDR1 and CDR2 loops are KGHDR and SFDVKD. Inclusive of the bounding cysteine and phenylalanine, the CDR3 is 13 residues long. Solely the CDR3 DNA is kept, with 39 bases framed from the first base. V and J are truncated by 3 bases and 2 bases respectively, leaving an intervening sequence of 4 bases. This clonotype came up many times. Its antigen is not yet known. Base-call qualities are not available, and no considerably larger clone is one nucleotide away. Sequenced sample: blood. The chain employs TRBV24-1 and TRBJ2-1, with the D gene call left open. The sequence was collected from a woman aged 25 to 39 in good health. The nucleotides read TGTGCCACCAGTGATGACACCTACAATGAGCAGTTCTTC. Its protein is CATSDDTYNEQFF.